The present entry profiles one T cell receptor (beta chain) with its context. Its antigen is as yet unknown. With no T cell sorting beforehand, total RNA was isolated from whole blood. The sample comes from a study of monozygotic twins with inflammatory bowel disease. Germline values: CDR1 SGHVS, CDR2 FQNEAQ. The CDR3 runs 13 residues. UMIs were attached via template switching, each with a 6-nucleotide sample barcode. No DNA is given; TCRdb re-called the 5' RACE reads and lists each CDR3 protein once. The listing records 440,000 or so distinct CDR3 sequences. General study results and limits: Concordance status among twins (concordant versus discordant) showed no link to repertoire similarity, possibly from limited power. Those with IBD had lower TCRbeta diversity (inverse Simpson) than their healthy co-twins did.

Input material: blood. This receptor was obtained from a human donor with ulcerative colitis or Crohn's disease, or a healthy co-twin of an affected twin (not recorded which). This rearrangement joins TRBV7-8 to TRBJ2-7. The CDR3 protein is CASSLDSPYEQYF.